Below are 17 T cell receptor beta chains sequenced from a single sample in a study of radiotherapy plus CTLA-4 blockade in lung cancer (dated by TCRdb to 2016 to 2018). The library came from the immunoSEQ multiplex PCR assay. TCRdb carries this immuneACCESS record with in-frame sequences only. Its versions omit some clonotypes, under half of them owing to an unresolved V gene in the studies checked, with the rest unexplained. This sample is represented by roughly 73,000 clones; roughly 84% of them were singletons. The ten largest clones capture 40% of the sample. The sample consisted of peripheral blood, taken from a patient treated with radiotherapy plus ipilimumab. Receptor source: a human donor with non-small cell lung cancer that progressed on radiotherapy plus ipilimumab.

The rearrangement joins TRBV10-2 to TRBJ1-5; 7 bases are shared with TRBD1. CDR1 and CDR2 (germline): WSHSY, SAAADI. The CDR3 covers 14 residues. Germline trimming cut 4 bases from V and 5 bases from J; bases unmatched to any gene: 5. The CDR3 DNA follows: TGCGCCAGCAGTGTACAGACAGGGTATCAGCCCCAGCATTTT. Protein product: CASSVQTGYQPQHF.

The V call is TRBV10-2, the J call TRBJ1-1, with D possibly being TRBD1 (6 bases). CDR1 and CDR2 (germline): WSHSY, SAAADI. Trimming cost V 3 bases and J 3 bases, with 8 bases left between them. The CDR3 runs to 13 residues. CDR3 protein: CASSERGDTEAFF. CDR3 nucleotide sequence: TGCGCCAGCAGTGAAAGGGGGGACACTGAAGCTTTCTTT.

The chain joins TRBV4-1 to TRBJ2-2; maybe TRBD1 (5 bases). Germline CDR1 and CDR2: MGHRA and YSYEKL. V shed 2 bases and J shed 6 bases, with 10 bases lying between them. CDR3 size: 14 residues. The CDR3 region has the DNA TGCGCCAGCAGCCAAATTGGGGCCCCCGGGGAGCTGTTTTTT. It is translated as CASSQIGAPGELFF.

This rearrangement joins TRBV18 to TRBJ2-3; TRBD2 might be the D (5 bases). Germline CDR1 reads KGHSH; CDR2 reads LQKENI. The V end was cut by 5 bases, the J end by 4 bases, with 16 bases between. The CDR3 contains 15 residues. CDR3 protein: CASSYLTGSADTQYF. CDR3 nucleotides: TGTGCCAGCTCATACCTCACGGGATCGGCAGATACGCAGTATTTT.

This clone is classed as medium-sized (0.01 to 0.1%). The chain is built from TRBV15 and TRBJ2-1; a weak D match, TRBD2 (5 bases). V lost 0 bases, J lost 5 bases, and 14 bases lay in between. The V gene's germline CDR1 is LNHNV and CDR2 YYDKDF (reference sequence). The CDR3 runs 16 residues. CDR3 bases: TGTGCCACCAGCAGAGATAGGAGCGGAAGTAACAATGAGCAGTTCTTC. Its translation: CATSRDRSGSNNEQFF.

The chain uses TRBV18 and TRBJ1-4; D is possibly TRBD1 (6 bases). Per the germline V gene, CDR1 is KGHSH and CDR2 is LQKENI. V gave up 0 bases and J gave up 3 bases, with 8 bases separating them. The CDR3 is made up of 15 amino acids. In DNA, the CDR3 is TGTGCCAGCTCACCACCGAACAGGGCTAATGAAAAACTGTTTTTT. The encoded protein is CASSPPNRANEKLFF.

CDR3 DNA sequence: TGCAGTGCGGTCGGCGTCGACGAGCAGTACTTC. Translating it yields CSAVGVDEQYF. This sequence joins TRBV29-1 and TRBJ2-7; no reliable D call. The CDR3 loop spans 11 amino acids. Per the germline V gene, CDR1 is SQVTM and CDR2 is ANQGSEA.

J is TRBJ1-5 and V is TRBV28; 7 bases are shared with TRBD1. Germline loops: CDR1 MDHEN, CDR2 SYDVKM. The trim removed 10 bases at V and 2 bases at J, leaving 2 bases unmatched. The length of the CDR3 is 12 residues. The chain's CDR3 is CAIDRGNQPQHF. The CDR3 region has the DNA TGTGCCATCGACAGGGGCAATCAGCCCCAGCATTTT.

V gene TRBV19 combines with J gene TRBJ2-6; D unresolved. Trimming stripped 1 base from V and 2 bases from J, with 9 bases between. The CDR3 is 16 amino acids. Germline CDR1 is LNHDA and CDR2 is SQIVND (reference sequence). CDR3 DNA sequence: TGTGCCAGTAGTATAGGTACGAGGACTGGGGCCAACGTCCTGACTTTC. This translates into CASSIGTRTGANVLTF.

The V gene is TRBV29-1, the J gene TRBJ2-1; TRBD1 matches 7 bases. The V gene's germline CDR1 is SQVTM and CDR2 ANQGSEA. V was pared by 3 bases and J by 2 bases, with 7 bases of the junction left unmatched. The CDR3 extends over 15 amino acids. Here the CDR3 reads CSVDRDSVTYNEQFF. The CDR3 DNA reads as TGCAGCGTTGATAGGGACAGTGTGACCTACAATGAGCAGTTCTTC.

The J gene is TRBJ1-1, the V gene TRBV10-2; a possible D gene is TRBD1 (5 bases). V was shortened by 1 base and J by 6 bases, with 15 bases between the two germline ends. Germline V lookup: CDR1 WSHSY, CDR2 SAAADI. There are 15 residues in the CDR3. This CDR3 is CASSEWLAGTAEAFF. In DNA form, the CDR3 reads TGCGCCAGCAGTGAGTGGTTAGCTGGGACGGCTGAAGCTTTCTTT.

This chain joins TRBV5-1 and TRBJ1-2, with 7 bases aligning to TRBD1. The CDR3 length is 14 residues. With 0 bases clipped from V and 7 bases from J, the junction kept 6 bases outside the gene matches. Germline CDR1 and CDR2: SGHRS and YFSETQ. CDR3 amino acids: CASSLGQGLPGYTF. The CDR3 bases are TGCGCCAGCAGCTTGGGACAGGGATTGCCTGGCTACACCTTC.

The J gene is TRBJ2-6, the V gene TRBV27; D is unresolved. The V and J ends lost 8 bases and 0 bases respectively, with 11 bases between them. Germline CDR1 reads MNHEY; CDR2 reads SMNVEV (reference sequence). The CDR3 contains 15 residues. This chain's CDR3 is CASSRRTSGANVLTF. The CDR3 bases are TGTGCCAGCTCAAGAAGGACCTCTGGGGCCAACGTCCTGACTTTC.

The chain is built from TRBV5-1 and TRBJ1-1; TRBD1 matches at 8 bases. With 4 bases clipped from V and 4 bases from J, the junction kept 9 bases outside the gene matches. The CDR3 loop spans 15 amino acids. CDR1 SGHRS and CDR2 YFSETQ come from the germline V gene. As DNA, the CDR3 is TGCGCCAGCAGCCGAAGTACAGGGGGAAGCACTGAAGCTTTCTTT. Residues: CASSRSTGGSTEAFF.

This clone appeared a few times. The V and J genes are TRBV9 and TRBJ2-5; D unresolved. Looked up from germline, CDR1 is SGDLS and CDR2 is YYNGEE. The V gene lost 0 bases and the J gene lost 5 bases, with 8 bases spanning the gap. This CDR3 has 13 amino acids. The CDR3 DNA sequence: TGTGCCAGCAGCGTAGAGGGCAGGGAGACCCAGTACTTC. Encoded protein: CASSVEGRETQYF.

The CDR3, as DNA: TGTGCCAGTAGCCCGAAACAGGGTACTCTTAGCAATCAGCCCCAGCATTTT. Its protein product is CASSPKQGTLSNQPQHF. V usage is TRBV19 and J usage is TRBJ1-5, with D maybe TRBD1 (6 bases). CDR3 length: 17 amino acids. Germline CDR1 and CDR2: LNHDA and SQIVND (reference sequence). Trimming cost V 6 bases and J 0 bases, with 18 bases left between them.

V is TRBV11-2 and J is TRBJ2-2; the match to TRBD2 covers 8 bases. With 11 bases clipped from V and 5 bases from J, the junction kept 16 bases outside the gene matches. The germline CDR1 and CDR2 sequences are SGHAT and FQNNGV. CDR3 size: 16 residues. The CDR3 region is CASRGLREGKTGELFF. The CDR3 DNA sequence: TGTGCCTCCAGAGGGCTCCGGGAGGGGAAGACCGGGGAGCTGTTTTTT.